Given below is one T cell receptor (beta chain) in context. Those who participated ranged in age from 18 to 89 years and resided in around 22 US areas. In Cohort 3, a recovered donor had either two negative PCRs, clearance, or symptom resolution. In germline, CDR1 is KGHDR, CDR2 SFDVKD. The V end lost 5 bases, the J end lost 5 bases, and 20 bases lay between the germline ends. This CDR3 is 16 amino acids long. This entry comes from a study of blood T cell repertoires in COVID-19. In the original workflow: Amplification of reference gene primers provided the estimated nucleated cell counts. Generated by immunoSEQ multiplex PCR, the TCRdb table keeps only in-frame clones and is missing some. Clonal size and the V and J genes are those of that table, whereas D and trimming came from the DNA. The data show 190,000 or so clones, approximately 85% seen once.

The source is a woman aged 30 to 39 who had recovered from COVID-19. This sequence joins TRBV24-1 and TRBJ1-1, with D tentatively TRBD1 (5 bases). Sequenced material: PBMCs or T cells enriched from blood (not recorded which). The CDR3 protein is CATSAPKLRVETEAFF. The CDR3 coding sequence is TGTGCCACCAGTGCCCCCAAACTCAGGGTGGAAACTGAAGCTTTCTTT.